Listed below are T cell receptor beta chains from one sample, sequenced in a study of T cell repertoires in cytomegalovirus infection. Their specific antigens are unknown. Using its own MiXCR run on the reads, TCRdb lists one record per CDR3 protein. The table includes 250,000 to 300,000 distinct CDR3 sequences, 20% to 25% detected once. The sample consisted of cultured PBMCs, taken from culture after CMV antigen stimulation. The receptors originated from a human donor in good health (CMV status not recorded). Some clones in this sample may be carry-over from other donors' samples. The CDR3 runs from the conserved cysteine through the conserved F or W. D genes are given only for firm matches. Rows may omit the clone size; those that give it use once, few, many or a size class.

clone size: few
D gene: TRBD2
V gene: TRBV25-1
J gene: TRBJ2-1
CDR3 DNA: TGTGCCAGCCAGGGACTAGCGGATTACAATGAGCAGTTCTTC
CDR3 protein: CASQGLADYNEQFF

clone size: few
D gene: TRBD2
V gene: TRBV5-1
J gene: TRBJ2-1
CDR3 DNA: TGCGCCAGCAGCTTCCGGAAACTAGCGGGTAATGAGCAGTTCTTC
CDR3 protein: CASSFRKLAGNEQFF

clone size: few
D gene: .
V gene: TRBV30
J gene: TRBJ2-6
CDR3 DNA: TGTGCCTGGACTGGGGCCAACGTCCTGACTTTC
CDR3 protein: CAWTGANVLTF

clone size: .
D gene: .
V gene: TRBV7-9
J gene: TRBJ1-1
CDR3 DNA: TGTGCCAGCAGCGTCAGGGGGAACACTGAAGCTTTCTTT
CDR3 protein: CASSVRGNTEAFF

clone size: .
D gene: TRBD1
V gene: TRBV11-2
J gene: TRBJ2-1
CDR3 DNA: TGTGCCAGCACAGGACAGGGTTCCTACAATGAGCAGTTCTTC
CDR3 protein: CASTGQGSYNEQFF

clone size: .
D gene: .
V gene: TRBV6-1
J gene: TRBJ2-1
CDR3 DNA: TGTGCCAGCAGCCCCAGAAGGGGGAGTAATGAGCAGTTCTTC
CDR3 protein: CASSPRRGSNEQFF

clone size: many
D gene: .
V gene: TRBV28
J gene: TRBJ1-4
CDR3 DNA: TGTGCCAGCAGTTTAGCGGGTCGCACTAATGAAAAACTGTTTTTT
CDR3 protein: CASSLAGRTNEKLFF

clone size: many
D gene: .
V gene: TRBV7-8
J gene: TRBJ1-5
CDR3 DNA: TGTGCCAGCAGCAGCGGGACCCGACAGGCTCCCTATCAGCCCCAGCATTTT
CDR3 protein: CASSSGTRQAPYQPQHF

clone size: few
D gene: TRBD1
V gene: TRBV27
J gene: TRBJ1-2
CDR3 DNA: TGTGCCAGCAGTTTATCAACAGGGGGCTCTTATGGCTACACCTTC
CDR3 protein: CASSLSTGGSYGYTF

clone size: .
D gene: TRBD2
V gene: TRBV5-4
J gene: TRBJ2-1
CDR3 DNA: TGTGCCAGCAGACTAGCGGGAGGGGGAAATGAGCAGTTCTTC
CDR3 protein: CASRLAGGGNEQFF

clone size: few
D gene: .
V gene: TRBV6-5
J gene: TRBJ1-2
CDR3 DNA: TGTGCCAGCGGAAGGGGCACGGTAAGCGACGGCTACACCTTC
CDR3 protein: CASGRGTVSDGYTF

clone size: .
D gene: .
V gene: TRBV24-1
J gene: TRBJ2-1
CDR3 DNA: TGTGCCACCAGTGACTCCTTCCGCCCGGGGGCAAGCAATGAGCAGTTCTTC
CDR3 protein: CATSDSFRPGASNEQFF